The 20 T cell receptor beta chains given below trace back to one sample, sequenced in a study of T cells after yellow fever vaccination. One entry per CDR3 protein results from TCRdb running MiXCR on the 5' RACE reads. The table includes about 430,000 distinct CDR3 sequences, over 15% detected once. This material consisted of PBMCs, taken before the yellow fever booster vaccination. These receptors were obtained from a young man who received the YFV17D yellow fever vaccine.

This chain connects TRBV24-1 to TRBJ1-2, with TRBD1 matching 11 bases. The V gene end was trimmed by 6 bases and the J gene end by 4 bases; junction bases not matched to a gene: 6. This CDR3 is 15 amino acids long. Germline V lookup: CDR1 KGHDR, CDR2 SFDVKD. The CDR3 DNA follows: TGTGCCACCAGTCGTCCCGGGACAGGGGGCTATGGCTACACCTTC. Translating gives CATSRPGTGGYGYTF.

This clonotype has more than one count but fewer than ten. The genes are TRBV21-1 and TRBJ2-7; the D call of TRBD2 is as the table states it, not checked on the DNA. TRBV21-1 is a known pseudogene. The CDR3 totals 15 residues. CDR3 nucleotide sequence: TGTGCCAGCAGGAAGGGACTAGCGGCCTCCTACGAGCAGTACGTC. It codes for CASRKGLAASYEQYV.

The rearrangement links TRBV18 to TRBJ2-3; D possibly matches TRBD1 or TRBD2 (6 bases each). This CDR3 spans 15 amino acids. Germline V gene sequence: CDR1 KGHSH, CDR2 LQKENI. Trimming removed 3 bases from V and 1 base from J, with 11 bases in between. The CDR3 loop is CASSPGGYGTDTQYF. As DNA, the CDR3 is TGTGCCAGCTCACCCGGGGGCTACGGCACAGATACGCAGTATTTT.

V gene TRBV4-1 combines with J gene TRBJ2-7; D may be TRBD1 or TRBD2 (5 bases each). Germline V gene sequence: CDR1 MGHRA, CDR2 YSYEKL. The CDR3 runs to 16 residues. The germline V and J ends were trimmed by 1 base and 3 bases, with 16 bases remaining between them. The CDR3 bases are TGCGCCAGCAGCCAAGTCCGGGGACCACCGTTCTACGAGCAGTACGTC. It is translated as CASSQVRGPPFYEQYV.

This clonotype came up a few times. V usage is TRBV7-9 and J usage is TRBJ2-7; the match to TRBD1 covers 7 bases. V shed 0 bases, J shed 6 bases, and the junction held 5 bases outside the gene matches. The CDR3 extends over 14 amino acids. The V gene's germline CDR1 is SEHNR and CDR2 FQNEAQ (reference sequence). Here the CDR3 DNA reads TGTGCCAGCAGCTTAGCTCACGGGACAGCCGAGCAGTACTTC. Protein: CASSLAHGTAEQYF.

This clonotype was detected only a few times. CDR3 DNA sequence: TGTGCCAGCAGCCCAGCGGGACAGGGGGCCGGGAACACTGAAGCTTTCTTT. As protein: CASSPAGQGAGNTEAFF. The chain is built from TRBV7-9 and TRBJ1-1, with 12 bases identical to TRBD1. The CDR3 length is 17 residues. V lost 5 bases and J lost 1; bases outside the gene matches: 8. The germline CDR1 and CDR2 sequences are SEHNR and FQNEAQ (reference sequence).

The rearrangement joins TRBV11-1 to TRBJ2-2; D is undetermined. This CDR3 comprises 14 residues. From germline, CDR1 is SGHAT and CDR2 FQDESV (reference sequence). V dropped 1 base and J dropped 9 bases, with 12 bases sitting between them. The CDR3: CASSLVGNRRELFF. CDR3 bases: TGTGCCAGCAGCTTAGTAGGAAATCGCCGGGAGCTGTTTTTT. Using reference TRBV11-1 and TRBJ2-2 for the parts outside the CDR3, the full variable domain is EAEVAQSPRYKITEKSQAVAFWCDPISGHATLYWYRQILGQGPELLVQFQDESVVDDSQLPKDRFSAERLKGVDSTLKIQPAELGDSAMYLCASSLVGNRRELFFGEGSRLTVL.

This clonotype was seen only a few times. The chain has TRBV12-3 or TRBV12-4 and TRBJ2-1, with 7 bases matching TRBD1. This CDR3 has 16 residues. The J segment lost 3 bases and the V segment lost 9 bases, leaving 14 bases of the junction unmatched. The CDR3 DNA reads as TGTGCCAGTCAGCAAATTCGGGACAGTAACTACAATGAGCAGTTCTTC. Protein: CASQQIRDSNYNEQFF.

The V gene is TRBV5-1, the J gene TRBJ2-3; 7 bases match TRBD1. This CDR3 has 14 amino acids. The J segment lost 4 bases and the V segment lost 0 bases, leaving 2 bases of the junction unmatched. The germline V gene encodes CDR1 SGHRS and CDR2 YFSETQ. CDR3 DNA: TGCGCCAGCAGCTTGGAGGGGGCCGCAGATACGCAGTATTTT. This translates into CASSLEGAADTQYF.

The CDR3 loop reads CATTGWGGSEAFF. The CDR3 DNA is TGTGCCACCACAGGTTGGGGCGGAAGTGAAGCTTTCTTT. V and J are TRBV2 and TRBJ1-1; a possible D gene is TRBD1 (5 bases). The germline V gene encodes CDR1 SNHLY and CDR2 FYNNEI. V shed 10 bases and J shed 7 bases, with 19 bases lying between them. CDR3 length: 13 residues. The complete variable domain, with remaining parts taken from reference TRBV2 and TRBJ1-1, reads EPEVTQTPSHQVTQMGQEVILRCVPISNHLYFYWYRQILGQKVEFLVSFYNNEISEKSEIFDDQFSVERPDGSNFTLKIRSTKLEDSAMYFCATTGWGGSEAFFGQGTRLTVV.

This clonotype was observed a few times. The CDR3 sequence is CASSFGGGAQETQYF. The DNA of the CDR3 is TGTGCCAGCAGCTTCGGGGGAGGGGCCCAAGAGACCCAGTACTTC. This sequence joins TRBV7-9 and TRBJ2-5, with 7 bases aligning to TRBD2. The junction had 5 bases not matched to a gene; V was cut back by 3 bases and J by 1 base. The CDR3 sequence is 15 residues long. Germline CDR1 reads SEHNR; CDR2 reads FQNEAQ (reference sequence).

CDR3 region: CASSADRLGETQYF. The CDR3 nucleotides read TGTGCCAGCAGCGCCGACAGACTGGGGGAGACCCAGTACTTC. This rearrangement joins TRBV9 to TRBJ2-5; maybe TRBD1 (5 bases). The CDR3 extends over 14 amino acids. Germline CDR1 and CDR2: SGDLS and YYNGEE. Trimming cost V 3 bases and J 5 bases, with 14 bases left between them. The variable domain in full, completed from reference TRBV9 and TRBJ2-5, reads DSGVTQTPKHLITATGQRVTLRCSPRSGDLSVYWYQQSLDQGLQFLIQYYNGEERAKGNILERFSAQQFPDLHSELNLSSLELGDSALYFCASSADRLGETQYFGPGTRLLVL.

V gene TRBV20-1 combines with J gene TRBJ2-7; the D gene could be TRBD1 or TRBD2 (6 bases each). This CDR3 has 14 residues. V was cut by 2 bases and J by 7 bases, with 18 bases left in between. Germline loops: CDR1 DFQATT, CDR2 SNEGSKA (reference sequence). The CDR3, as DNA: TGCAGTGCTAGATCGGGGGACACCCTCTTTGAGCAGTACGTC. This translates into CSARSGDTLFEQYV.

This chain connects TRBV10-2 to TRBJ1-1; possible D gene TRBD1, 6 bases. Germline V gene sequence: CDR1 WSHSY, CDR2 SAAADI. V was trimmed by 8 bases and J by 1 base, leaving 8 bases between them. CDR3 length: 12 residues. CDR3 region: CASQTGNTEAFF. The DNA for the CDR3 is TGCGCCAGCCAGACAGGGAACACTGAAGCTTTCTTT.

Only a few counts were recorded for this clonotype. The chain carries TRBV7-2 and TRBJ2-5; D may be TRBD2 (7 bases). The CDR3 totals 14 residues. Trimming pared 5 bases from V and 7 bases from J, leaving 17 bases between. CDR1 is SGHTA and CDR2 is FQGNSA in the germline V gene. CDR3 amino acids: CASSLGGGAVTQYF. CDR3 DNA: TGTGCCAGCAGCCTCGGAGGGGGGGCCGTGACCCAGTACTTC. Based on the CDR3 plus reference TRBV7-2 and TRBJ2-5, the full variable domain is GAGVSQSPSNKVTEKGKDVELRCDPISGHTALYWYRQSLGQGLEFLIYFQGNSAPDKSGLPSDRFSAERTGGSVSTLTIQRTQQEDSAVYLCASSLGGGAVTQYFGPGTRLLVL.

The V and J genes are TRBV11-2 and TRBJ2-7, with D perhaps being TRBD1 or TRBD2 (5 bases each). Per the germline V gene, CDR1 is SGHAT and CDR2 is FQNNGV. V was shortened by 7 bases and J by 0 bases, with 13 bases between the two germline ends. The CDR3 extends over 14 amino acids. In DNA form, the CDR3 reads TGTGCCAGCACCGAGGGGTTCGCCTCCTACGAGCAGTACTTC. This translates into CASTEGFASYEQYF.

This clonotype was detected only a few times. The chain is built from TRBV7-9 and TRBJ2-7; 8 bases are shared with TRBD1. V was pared by 0 bases and J by 9 bases, with 16 bases of the junction left unmatched. There are 17 residues in the CDR3. CDR1 and CDR2 (germline): SEHNR, FQNEAQ (reference sequence). The CDR3 region is CASSLAMVGTGDLWQYF. Written as DNA, the CDR3 is TGTGCCAGCAGCTTAGCTATGGTCGGGACAGGAGACCTTTGGCAGTACTTC.

This clonotype was observed a handful of times. The chain uses TRBV7-9 and TRBJ2-7; D possibly matches TRBD1 or TRBD2 (5 bases each). V gave up 0 bases and J gave up 2 bases, with 8 bases separating them. Per the germline V gene, CDR1 is SEHNR and CDR2 is FQNEAQ (reference sequence). The CDR3 runs 14 residues. CDR3 DNA sequence: TGTGCCAGCAGCTTAGCTAGGGACCCCTACGAGCAGTACTTC. Its translation: CASSLARDPYEQYF.

The genes are TRBV20-1 and TRBJ1-6, with no clear D. Trimming shortened V by 0 bases and J by 9 bases, and 12 bases separated the two germline ends. This CDR3 is 14 amino acids long. CDR1 and CDR2 from the germline V gene are DFQATT and SNEGSKA (reference sequence). This chain's CDR3 is CSARDIAESSPLHF. The CDR3 nucleotides are TGCAGTGCTAGAGACATCGCCGAGAGTTCACCCCTCCACTTT.

This clonotype was found a few times. The CDR3 is CASSPTTGGGGELFF. In DNA form, the CDR3 reads TGTGCCAGCAGCCCTACCACGGGGGGGGGCGGGGAGCTGTTTTTT. V is TRBV7-2 and J is TRBJ2-2; 8 bases match TRBD2. The length of the CDR3 is 15 residues. Germline lookup yields CDR1 SGHTA and CDR2 FQGNSA. Germline trimming cut 5 bases from V and 7 bases from J; bases unmatched to any gene: 9.